This T cell receptor beta chain is drawn from a study of cytomegalovirus exposure and HLA in healthy donors (dated 2017 in TCRdb). For the wider study: An earlier analysis of approximately 640 of the donors reported approximately 270 Gb of sequence data and 117 million unique TCR beta sequences from roughly 200 million T cells. Donor age, sex, ethnicity and CMV serostatus were collected together with the repertoire data. The study was designed to test whether signatures of past pathogen exposure could be identified by cataloging public T cell receptors. In an earlier analysis of 587 of the donors, high-throughput TCR beta sequencing was used to judge whether each TCR beta V gene segment behaved as functional or pseudogenic. A later analysis re-examined previously published TCR beta repertoires from more than 600 donors and added high-resolution HLA genotyping to investigate patterns of TCR occurrence. Typing coverage varied by locus: roughly 629-630 donors for A, B, C, DRB1 and DQB1; more than 500 for DQA1; 606 for DPA1; 450 to 480 for DPB1. An early release that covered more than 550 HLA-typed donors contained approximately 300 gigabases of sequencing data and about 93 million unique TCR sequences. Across about 370 genotyped donors of the cohort, an average of about 240,000 unique TCR beta nucleotide sequences per donor were sequenced, and around 19% of those sequences were non-productive. The T cell repertoires of some 700 subjects were profiled by immunosequencing and related to cytomegalovirus serostatus. In a later genetic analysis, genome-wide SNP genotypes for about three fifths of the roughly 670 donors were used, and that subset was treated as a discovery cohort. Both class I and class II loci were covered by HLA typing, at four-digit resolution. Of the 300 to 500 genotyped donors, less than 90% were placed in the genetic ancestry cluster associated with self-reported Caucasian donors. To predict cytomegalovirus infection status, the study combined high-throughput TCR immunosequencing, statistical association of individual TCRs with disease status, and machine learning. Every discovery cohort repertoire had been produced on one sequencing platform. Besides the first cohort of 550 to 750 subjects, a separate validation cohort made up of 120 different subjects was used. Several DR-DQ haplotypes were handled as single units for association and clustering, since linkage in the cohort was strong. The later analysis used no new phenotypic data to find candidate immune exposures, relying instead on TCR beta sequences and their occurrence across donors. General findings and caveats noted by the study authors: According to a later genetic analysis, donors in an Asian-associated ancestry cluster had fewer N-insertions in productive TCRs than the roughly 670-donor mean. Cytomegalovirus status was reported to be diagnosed by the classifier with high specificity and sensitivity in both the original and validation cohorts. For the cohort, immune exposure information was limited to CMV serostatus. Compared with equally common non-associated chains, HLA-associated TCR beta chains in a later analysis were more clonally expanded and had lower generation probabilities. A cluster of highly shared sequence variants was judged likely to be a technical artifact of the sequencing pipeline. Some IMGT-functional V segments, including TRBV6-2 and TRBV6-3, could not be distinguished by the 87-base-pair reads and were therefore excluded. A further reported finding was that TCR beta sequences accurately predicted the HLA-A and HLA-B alleles for most subjects in the first cohort. Linkage disequilibrium might explain the correlated functional status among segregating V segments, but an unknown experimental factor could not be excluded. According to a later analysis, most CMV-associated TCR beta chains appeared to be HLA-restricted, and the HLA associations seemed to be driven largely by CMV exposure. In vitro tests confirmed that a few of the cytomegalovirus-associated TCR beta chains recognize cytomegalovirus antigens. Most TCR sequences were observed very rarely across donors, whereas some public TCRs were present in many individuals. According to a later analysis, TCR association rates differed among HLA loci, with DRB1 alleles showing the most associated TCRs and HLA-C alleles showing the fewest. Because counts were too low, 15 to 20 rarely observed V segments, including chromosome 9 orphons, were excluded from the earlier analysis of 587 of the donors. Presence/absence analyses assumed roughly uniform sequencing depth across donors, an assumption that may not hold. Because some donors lacked HLA typing at each locus, the association tests relied only on the typed subset. The cohort was sequenced for TCR beta chains only, and without alpha or paired-chain data the features that could be detected were limited. A later genetic analysis associated a missense DCLRE1C variant with V-gene and J-gene trimming of TCR beta chains, and an independent cohort replicated the association. Strong co-occurrence of HLA alleles, especially DR and DQ, made assigning TCR associations to individual alleles difficult. Broadly in line with IMGT annotations, most TCR beta V segments showed up in productive rearrangements about 87% or about 30% of the time in an earlier analysis of several hundred of the donors. A total of fewer than 200 TCR beta chains were listed by the study as associated with cytomegalovirus. According to a later analysis, parvovirus B19, influenza, CMV and Epstein-Barr virus appeared linked to several top co-occurrence clusters. According to the authors, the approach could potentially be generalized to other disease states and immunological phenotypes. At a false discovery rate of 0.05, a later analysis linked about 16,000 TCR beta sequences to specific HLA alleles.

A note on this clone: It lacks a known antigen. Per-base quality was not reported, and no clone a single base away is much larger than it.

V and J are truncated by 0 bases and 1 base respectively, leaving an intervening sequence of 7 bases. As encoded in the germline V gene (reference sequence), CDR1 is SGHNT while CDR2 is YYREEE. The CDR3 numbers 14 residues from cysteine through phenylalanine. Only the CDR3 region is kept as DNA, spanning 42 bases read in frame from base 1. The cohort consisted of 600 to 700 healthy bone marrow donors. At the time of sampling, all cohort members were nominally healthy, though unrecorded immune exposures were likely present. The donor was CMV seropositive and belonged to the group of more than 250 seropositive cohort members. Each donor provided a peripheral blood sample, and peripheral blood mononuclear cells were used for TCR beta sequencing. The Qiagen DNeasy Blood Extraction Kit was used to extract genomic DNA from the blood cell samples. Libraries were constructed by the immunoSEQ multiplex PCR assay. A mixture of 60 forward primers for TCR Vbeta segments and 13 reverse primers for TCR Jbeta segments was used in the multiplex PCR. The CDR3 region of rearranged TCR beta genes was amplified from genomic DNA with a multiplex PCR assay. The amplified TCR beta libraries were sequenced on the Illumina HiSeq System as 87-base-pair reads. Regarding the original processing steps: Across the 500 to 750 repertoires, a later analysis counted some 81 million unique TCR beta chains, about 10 million of which were shared by at least two donors. Raw reads were error-corrected and collapsed into unique sequences with a nearest-neighbor algorithm that merged closely related sequences to remove PCR and sequencing errors. To assign V, D and J gene segments, CDR3 sequences were aligned to IMGT reference sequences. Each retained sequence needed at least a six-nucleotide match to both a V gene segment and a J gene segment. Rearrangements were called productive when the CDR3 lacked stop codons and stayed in frame with V and J; all others were non-productive. Following IMGT convention, CDR3 was defined as the stretch from the second conserved V-encoded cysteine to the conserved J-encoded phenylalanine. The earlier analysis of about 590 of the donors excluded sequences that lacked an unambiguous match to a single V gene segment. An earlier analysis of 587 of the donors called V segments functional above 56.7% productive rearrangements and segregating when the between-donor standard deviation exceeded 5%. A statistical classification framework was built for diagnosing cytomegalovirus status from the catalog of TCR beta chain sequences. V and J gene assignment, in a later analysis, came from comparing TCR nucleotide sequences with IMGT/GENE-DB human TR gene sequences. Using the TCRdist pipeline, a later analysis assigned CDR3 sequences along with most-parsimonious VDJ recombination scenarios. In a later analysis, each TCR beta chain was defined by its CDR3 amino acid sequence together with its V-gene family, and reads without a unique V-gene family were excluded. A later analysis removed nearly 600 highly shared, low-generation-probability nucleotide sequences to deal with suspected cross-contamination and a sequencing artifact. In a later analysis, a clonal expansion index for each public chain was calculated from normalized within-repertoire ranks of inferred template counts. Generation probabilities in a later analysis came from a VDJ recombination model fitted to out-of-frame rearrangements, and those results were checked against IGoR. In a later analysis, TCR-TCR, TCR-HLA and TCR-CMV co-occurrence was scored with hypergeometric tests, and a repertoire-size bias correction was applied to TCR pairs. In a later analysis, false discovery rates were estimated by permuting HLA or CMV assignments 20 times. In a later analysis, co-occurring TCRs were grouped using DBSCAN, and TCRdist sequence similarity was added for clustering within HLA-allele-positive subsets. Co-occurrence clustering excluded repertoires with fewer than 30,000 or more than 120,000 public chains, plus five with anomalous nucleotide sharing. The table was pulled from immuneACCESS by TCRdb, which kept in-frame rearrangements only. Such tables lose some clones; where checked, under half of the loss comes from unresolved V genes, and the rest has no known cause. The V and J calls and clone size come from that table; D and trimming were worked out from the DNA. For this sample the table gives about 140,000 clones, of which more than 75% were detected only once. Together, the top ten hold more than 2.5% of the sample.

This TCR came from a man between 18 and 35 years old in good health and CMV-seropositive. Recombination connected TRBV5-4 to TRBJ1-1; the D segment cannot be called with confidence. The material sequenced was PBMCs. The DNA sequence is as follows: TGTGCCAGCAGCTTGGATAGCTCGAACACTGAAGCTTTCTTT. It encodes CASSLDSSNTEAFF.